These 8 T cell receptor beta chains came from one sample sequenced in a study of shared clonotypes between healthy human individuals. Clones were read by immunoSEQ multiplex PCR, and TCRdb kept only the in-frame ones, dropping some. The sample includes roughly 2 million clones, around 95% of them seen just once. The specimen sequenced was naive CD4+ T cells sorted from blood. Sample subset: CD45RA+ positively selected. These receptor sequences come from a man between 18 and 35 years old in good health.

In the case of this clone: Other DNA variants within this sample encode the same CDR3. The CDR3 loop reads CASSPGTASTDTQYF. CDR3 coding DNA: TGCGCCAGCAGTCCCGGGACAGCTAGCACAGATACGCAGTATTTT. The chain recombines TRBV5-1 with TRBJ2-3; 7 bases are shared with TRBD1. Germline CDR1 is SGHRS and CDR2 is YFSETQ. This CDR3 is 15 amino acids long. V dropped 5 bases and J dropped 0; count of bases not matched to a gene: 6.

The V call is TRBV30, the J call TRBJ2-3, with D possibly being TRBD1 (5 bases). CDR1 GTSNPN and CDR2 SVGIG come from the germline V gene (reference sequence). V lost 4 bases and J 5 bases, leaving 13 bases between the germline ends. The CDR3 is 13 residues long. The CDR3 bases are TGTGCCTGGACACAAGGGGTCGGAGATACGCAGTATTTT. Translated: CAWTQGVGDTQYF. The full variable domain, completed using reference TRBV30 and TRBJ2-3, is SQTIHQWPATLVQPVGSPLSLECTVEGTSNPNLYWYRQAAGRGLQLLFYSVGIGQISSEVPQNLSASRPQDRQFILSSKKLLLSDSGFYLCAWTQGVGDTQYFGPGTRLTVL.

V gene TRBV19 combines with J gene TRBJ2-2, with 12 bases aligning to TRBD2. CDR1 is LNHDA and CDR2 is SQIVND in the germline V gene (reference sequence). After removal of 2 bases from V and 2 bases from J, the junction contained 21 bases not matched to a gene. This CDR3 is 23 amino acids long. The CDR3 here is CASSIFPPPRGLAGPKNTGELFF. The CDR3 coding sequence is TGTGCCAGTAGTATATTCCCTCCCCCACGAGGACTAGCGGGACCAAAAAACACCGGGGAGCTGTTTTTT.

A remark on this clone: Compared with germline, one end of the junction differs, possibly owing to a read error. The chain joins TRBV2 to TRBJ1-2; weak D call: TRBD1 (5 bases). The CDR3 is 13 amino acids. From germline, CDR1 is SNHLY and CDR2 FYNNEI. The CDR3 coding sequence is TGTGCCAGCAGCGAAGGGACGGCTTGGGGCTACACCTTC. This translates into CASSEGTAWGYTF.

Comment on this clone: The same CDR3 arises from other DNA sequences in this sample as well. This sequence joins TRBV6-5 and TRBJ2-6; no reliable D call. The CDR3 is 16 residues long. V lost 3 bases to trimming and J lost 0 bases, with 9 bases between them. Germline V gene sequence: CDR1 MNHEY, CDR2 SVGAGI. CDR3 loop: CASSYSALSGANVLTF. The CDR3 coding sequence is TGTGCCAGCAGTTATTCAGCCCTCTCTGGGGCCAACGTCCTGACTTTC.

V usage is TRBV4-3 and J usage is TRBJ1-4; perhaps TRBD1 as D (6 bases). This CDR3 comprises 15 residues. The germline gives CDR1 LGHNA, CDR2 YSLEER. Deletions cut 4 bases from V and 5 bases from J, with 14 bases between. The CDR3 nucleotides are TGCGCCAGCAGCCCCGACGGACAGTTGAATGAAAAACTGTTTTTT. Its translation: CASSPDGQLNEKLFF.

V gene TRBV7-8 combines with J gene TRBJ2-5; no definite D call. This CDR3 comprises 15 residues. V gave up 5 bases and J gave up 5 bases, with 18 bases separating them. Looked up from germline, CDR1 is SGHVS and CDR2 is FQNEAQ. The CDR3 DNA follows: TGTGCCAGCAGCCCCTGGGGTAGCTTATCGGAGACCCAGTACTTC. The encoded protein is CASSPWGSLSETQYF.

The chain combines TRBV5-4 with TRBJ2-5; 8 positions agree with TRBD2. V was clipped by 4 bases and J by 2 bases; unmatched bases: 7. Germline V gene lookup returns CDR1 SGHNT and CDR2 YYREEE (reference sequence). This CDR3 comprises 15 residues. CDR3 region: CASSLGLAQQETQYF. Written as DNA, the CDR3 is TGTGCCAGCAGCCTCGGACTAGCTCAACAAGAGACCCAGTACTTC. Supplemented by reference TRBV5-4 and TRBJ2-5, the full variable domain reads ETGVTQSPTHLIKTRGQQVTLRCSSQSGHNTVSWYQQALGQGPQFIFQYYREEENGRGNFPPRFSGLQFPNYSSELNVNALELDDSALYLCASSLGLAQQETQYFGPGTRLLVL.